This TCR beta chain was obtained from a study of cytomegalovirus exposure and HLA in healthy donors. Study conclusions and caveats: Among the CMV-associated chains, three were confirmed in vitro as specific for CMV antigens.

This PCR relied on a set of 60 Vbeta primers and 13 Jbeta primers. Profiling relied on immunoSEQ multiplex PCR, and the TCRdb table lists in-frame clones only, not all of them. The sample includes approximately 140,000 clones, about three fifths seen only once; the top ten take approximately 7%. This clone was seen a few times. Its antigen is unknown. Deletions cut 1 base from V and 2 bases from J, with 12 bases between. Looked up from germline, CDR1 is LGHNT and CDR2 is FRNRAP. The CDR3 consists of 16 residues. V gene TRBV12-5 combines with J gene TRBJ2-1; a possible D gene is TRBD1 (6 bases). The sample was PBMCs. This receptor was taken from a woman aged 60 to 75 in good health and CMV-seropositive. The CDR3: CASGLAVGATYNEQFF. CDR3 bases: TGTGCTAGTGGTTTGGCCGTGGGGGCTACCTACAATGAGCAGTTCTTC.